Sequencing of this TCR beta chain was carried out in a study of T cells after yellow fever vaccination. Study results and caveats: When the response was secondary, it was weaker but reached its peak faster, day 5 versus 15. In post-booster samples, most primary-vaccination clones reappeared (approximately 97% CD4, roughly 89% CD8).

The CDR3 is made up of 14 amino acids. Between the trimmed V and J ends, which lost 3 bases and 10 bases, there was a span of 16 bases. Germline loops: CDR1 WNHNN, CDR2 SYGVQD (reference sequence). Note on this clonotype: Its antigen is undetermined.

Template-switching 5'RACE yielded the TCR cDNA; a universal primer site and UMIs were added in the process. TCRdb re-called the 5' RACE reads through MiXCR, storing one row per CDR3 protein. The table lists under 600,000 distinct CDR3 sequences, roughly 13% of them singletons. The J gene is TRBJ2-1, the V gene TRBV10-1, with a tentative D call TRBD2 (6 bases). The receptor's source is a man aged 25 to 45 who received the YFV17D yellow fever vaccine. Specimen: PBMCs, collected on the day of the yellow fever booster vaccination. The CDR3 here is CASSEGSGVTEQFF. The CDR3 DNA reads TGCGCCAGCAGTGAAGGTAGCGGAGTAACAGAGCAGTTCTTC.